Listed below are T cell receptor beta chains from one sample, sequenced in a study of blood T cell repertoires in COVID-19. Clones were sequenced by immunoSEQ multiplex PCR, and TCRdb holds only the in-frame ones, with some missing. The sample gives 55,000 to 80,000 clones, 70% to 90% of which show up once; roughly 12% is in the top ten. What was sequenced was peripheral blood. The receptors shown here come from a human donor in a cohort sampled during active COVID-19. CDR3s leave out the opening cysteine and the closing phenylalanine or tryptophan. The order of the fields is clone size, V gene, D gene, CDR3 protein. The D gene is left open where the match is weak. Expanded clones get a size class; other rows say once, few or many, or leave the size out.

>.|TRBV15|.
ATSRGRNEQF
>.|TRBV30|TRBD1
AWSDRGRTGEKLF
>few|TRBV5-1|.
ASFEGGQQETQY
>.|TRBV14|.
ASSTAIGNTIY
>once|TRBV7-2|.
ASSIGREQPQH
>.|TRBV6-6|.
ASSYRITDKAF
>.|TRBV5-6|.
ASSPGHRANQPQH
>once|TRBV3-1/TRBV3-2|.
ATTGGGPDTQY
>.|TRBV7-9|TRBD1
ASSPPGQLNSPLH
>.|TRBV29-1|TRBD1
SARPGQGAADTQY
>.|TRBV20-1|.
SASSGQMAYNSPLH
>.|TRBV10-3|.
AISESGGGNQPQH
>once|TRBV2|TRBD2
ASSEMERGAYEQY
>.|TRBV29-1|.
SVSATGYNQPQH
>.|TRBV3-1/TRBV3-2|TRBD1
ASSQDYAMVGTGTLDEQF
>.|TRBV7-9|.
ASSLVQFSYEQY